These 20 T cell receptor beta chains were sequenced from one sample in a study of low-dose radiotherapy and immunotherapy resistance in tumors. cDNA synthesis used a TRAV/TRBV-specific primer set for both chains. With a constant-region primer and a V-primer adapter, TCRs were subjected to approximately 20 PCR cycles of amplification. MiXCR, applied by TCRdb to the reads, yields one record per CDR3 protein. The sample holds some 39,000 distinct CDR3 sequences; roughly 28% are singletons and the top ten take around 4%. The time point denotes: before trial treatment. The sample consisted of PBMCs, taken before treatment. These receptors came from a male donor with gallbladder cancer.

The V call is TRBV12-3 or TRBV12-4, the J call TRBJ2-7; 8 nucleotides align to TRBD1. CDR3 length equals 14 residues. V was pared by 1 base and J by 4 bases, with 3 bases of the junction left unmatched. The CDR3 loop reads CASSLDRGDYEQYF. In nucleotides, the CDR3 is TGTGCCAGCAGTTTAGACAGGGGGGATTACGAGCAGTACTTC.

By frequency in the sample, this clonotype is medium-sized. This chain joins TRBV28 and TRBJ1-5; weak D call: TRBD1 (6 bases). Trimming removed 5 bases from V and 0 bases from J, with 11 bases in between. The CDR3 spans 15 residues. Germline V gene lookup returns CDR1 MDHEN and CDR2 SYDVKM. Here the CDR3 DNA reads TGTGCCAGCAGTGTGGGGGGGGCTAGCAATCAGCCCCAGCATTTT. This sequence encodes CASSVGGASNQPQHF.

This clonotype has a count of ten or more. This sequence joins TRBV2 and TRBJ2-1; no clear D. The CDR3 runs to 11 residues. Germline lookup yields CDR1 SNHLY and CDR2 FYNNEI. V shed 3 bases and J shed 4 bases, with 1 base lying between them. The DNA for the CDR3 is TGTGCCAGCAGTGATTACAATGAGCAGTTCTTC. Residues: CASSDYNEQFF.

Of note for this clonotype: With a far larger clone one base away, a read error is the likely cause. The chain combines TRBV20-1 with TRBJ2-7; TRBD2 aligns across 7 bases. In germline, CDR1 is DFQATT, CDR2 SNEGSKA (reference sequence). J gave up 7 bases and V 6 bases, and 12 bases lay outside the gene matches. This CDR3 has 13 residues. In DNA, the CDR3 is TGCAGTGCAACAGCGGGATTAGGCAATGAGCAGTACTTC. Protein product: CSATAGLGNEQYF.

The chain links TRBV10-3 to TRBJ2-3, with D perhaps given as TRBD1 or TRBD2 (6 bases each). The V gene's germline CDR1 is ENHRY and CDR2 SYGVKD. The CDR3 extends over 15 amino acids. V lost 3 bases to trimming and J lost 1 base, with 11 bases between them. The CDR3 bases are TGTGCCATCAGTGAAACGGGGGCAGGCACAGATACGCAGTATTTT. This gives the protein CAISETGAGTDTQYF.

The table lists this clonotype with many counts. The rearrangement joins TRBV6-2 or TRBV6-3 to TRBJ1-5; D gene ambiguous. The CDR3 consists of 13 residues. Trimming shortened V by 5 bases and J by 7 bases, and 12 bases separated the two germline ends. CDR1 is MNHEY, CDR2 SVGEGT, per germline. The DNA of the CDR3 is TGTGCCAGCAGTGAATTTGAAAGACAGCCCCAGCATTTT. Translating it yields CASSEFERQPQHF.

The chain is built from TRBV19 and TRBJ2-3; TRBD2 matches at 13 bases. Germline values: CDR1 LNHDA, CDR2 SQIVND (reference sequence). The CDR3 is 15 amino acids. Losses at the gene ends were 7 bases for V and 10 bases for J; bases not matched to a gene: 11. The CDR3 nucleotides are TGTGCCAGTAATCCCGGGACTAGCGGGAATCAGGCGCAGTATTTT. Protein sequence: CASNPGTSGNQAQYF.

The table lists this clonotype with many counts. The rearrangement links TRBV5-1 to TRBJ2-2; tentatively, D is TRBD1 (6 bases). From germline, CDR1 is SGHRS and CDR2 YFSETQ. V lost 4 bases and J 0 bases, leaving 13 bases between the germline ends. This CDR3 spans 16 amino acids. Here the CDR3 reads CASSQTGTSNTGELFF. CDR3 sequence (DNA): TGCGCCAGCAGCCAAACCGGGACATCGAACACCGGGGAGCTGTTTTTT. Using reference TRBV5-1 and TRBJ2-2 for the parts outside the CDR3, the full variable domain is KAGVTQTPRYLIKTRGQQVTLSCSPISGHRSVSWYQQTPGQGLQFLFEYFSETQRNKGNFPGRFSGRQFSNSRSEMNVSTLELGDSALYLCASSQTGTSNTGELFFGEGSRLTVL.

The V call is TRBV13, the J call TRBJ2-7; weak D call: TRBD1 (5 bases). Germline V CDR1 and CDR2: PRHDT, FYEKMQ (reference sequence). The CDR3 length is 12 residues. Trimming stripped 6 bases from V and 6 bases from J, with 12 bases between. CDR3 in DNA: TGTGCCAGCAGTCATCAGGGTAGCGAGCAGTACTTC. It encodes CASSHQGSEQYF. Full variable domain (remainder filled in from reference TRBV13 and TRBJ2-7): AAGVIQSPRHLIKEKRETATLKCYPIPRHDTVYWYQQGPGQDPQFLISFYEKMQSDKGSIPDRFSAQQFSDYHSELNMSSLELGDSALYFCASSHQGSEQYFGPGTRLTVT.

This clonotype was seen repeatedly, ten times or more. CDR3 loop: CASGREGPQHF. CDR3 sequence (DNA): TGTGCTAGTGGCAGGGAGGGGCCCCAGCATTTT. The chain is built from TRBV12-5 and TRBJ1-5; a weak D match, TRBD1 (5 bases). This CDR3 contains 11 residues. Trimming removed 6 bases at V and 9 bases at J, with 9 bases between. Germline CDR1 LGHNT, CDR2 FRNRAP.

This clonotype was counted ten times or more. The chain uses TRBV19 and TRBJ1-5, with TRBD1 identical over 7 bases. The CDR3 consists of 19 residues. Losses at the gene ends were 4 bases for V and 3 bases for J; bases not matched to a gene: 18. The germline V gene has CDR1 LNHDA and CDR2 SQIVND (reference sequence). The DNA of the CDR3 is TGTGCCAGTAGTACCACTTTTGCGGGACAGAAGGCTTACAATCAGCCCCAGCATTTT. It specifies CASSTTFAGQKAYNQPQHF.

To note about this clonotype: This probably arose from a read error, given a far larger clone one base away. This chain connects TRBV5-1 to TRBJ2-1; 8 nucleotides agree with TRBD2. The germline CDR1 and CDR2 sequences are SGHRS and YFSETQ. The V and J ends lost 3 bases and 10 bases, in that order; junction bases with no gene match: 12. The CDR3 covers 15 residues. CDR3 DNA sequence: TGCGCCAGCAGCTCCTCAGCGGGAGTGAGCTACGAGCAGTTCTTC. This gives the protein CASSSSAGVSYEQFF.

This clonotype has at least ten counts. The gene calls are TRBV7-8 and TRBJ2-7; 7 bases are a match to TRBD2. This CDR3 region has 14 residues. From germline, CDR1 is SGHVS and CDR2 FQNEAQ. After removal of 1 base from V and 9 bases from J, the junction contained 9 bases not matched to a gene. Here the CDR3 DNA reads TGTGCCAGCAGCTTAGGCGGGAGTAGTATCGGGCAGTACTTC. It encodes CASSLGGSSIGQYF. Based on the CDR3 plus reference TRBV7-8 and TRBJ2-7, the full variable domain is GAGVSQSPRYKVAKRGQDVALRCDPISGHVSLFWYQQALGQGPEFLTYFQNEAQLDKSGLPSDRFFAERPEGSVSTLKIQRTQQEDSAVYLCASSLGGSSIGQYFGPGTRLTVT.

Ten or more counts support this clonotype. This sequence joins TRBV3-1 and TRBJ2-1, with 14 nucleotides matching TRBD2. There are 15 residues in the CDR3. V lost 7 bases to trimming and J lost 5 bases; unmatched junction nucleotides: 4. CDR1 is LGHDT, CDR2 YNNKEL, per germline (reference sequence). The CDR3 DNA is TGTGCCAGCACCTTGACTAGCGGGGGGGACAATGAGCAGTTCTTC. This sequence encodes CASTLTSGGDNEQFF.

This clonotype showed up many times. This chain links TRBV6-4 with TRBJ1-2; tentative D call: TRBD1 (6 bases). Germline values: CDR1 MRHNA, CDR2 SNTAGT. Trimming shortened V by 0 bases and J by 5 bases, and 7 bases separated the two germline ends. CDR3 length: 13 amino acids. CDR3 sequence reads: CASSDSGQYGYTF. In DNA form, the CDR3 reads TGTGCCAGCAGTGACTCGGGACAATATGGCTACACCTTC.

The chain combines TRBV27 with TRBJ2-7, with 7 bases aligning to TRBD2. The germline V gene has CDR1 MNHEY and CDR2 SMNVEV (reference sequence). CDR3 size: 12 residues. The ends lost 9 bases at V and 4 bases at J; junction bases unmatched: 6. CDR3 DNA sequence: TGTGCCAGTACTGCCGGGGGGTACGAGCAGTACTTC. This gives the protein CASTAGGYEQYF.

This chain connects TRBV28 to TRBJ1-1; TRBD1 matches 8 bases. Unmatched junction bases numbered 2, after V lost 4 bases and J lost 7 bases. The CDR3 has 12 residues. Germline-derived CDR1 and CDR2 are MDHEN and SYDVKM. The CDR3 sequence is CASSYRGGEAFF. The CDR3 coding sequence is TGTGCCAGCAGTTACAGGGGGGGTGAAGCTTTCTTT. Based on the CDR3 plus reference TRBV28 and TRBJ1-1, the full variable domain is DVKVTQSSRYLVKRTGEKVFLECVQDMDHENMFWYRQDPGLGLRLIYFSYDVKMKEKGDIPEGYSVSREKKERFSLILESASTNQTSMYLCASSYRGGEAFFGQGTRLTVV.

About this clonotype: This probably arose from a read error, given a far larger clone one base away. This chain links TRBV6-8 with TRBJ2-3; D is tentatively TRBD1 or TRBD2 (7 bases each). The CDR3 covers 14 residues. The germline gives CDR1 MNHGY, CDR2 SAAAGT. V was trimmed by 8 bases and J by 2 bases, leaving 14 bases between them. CDR3 loop: CASQGGGHTDTQYF. DNA of the CDR3: TGTGCCAGCCAGGGGGGGGGGCACACAGATACGCAGTATTTT.

This clonotype appeared many times. The chain recombines TRBV5-4 with TRBJ2-2, with a possible D match to TRBD2 (6 bases). The CDR3 is made up of 14 amino acids. Germline values: CDR1 SGHNT, CDR2 YYREEE (reference sequence). V was shortened by 2 bases and J by 4 bases, with 9 bases between the two germline ends. The CDR3 nucleotides are TGTGCCAGCAGCTTAGGGGAGGCCACCGGGGAGCTGTTTTTT. It translates to CASSLGEATGELFF.

With respect to this clonotype: A far larger clone is only one base removed, so a read error is likely. The chain combines TRBV28 with TRBJ2-5, with D tentatively TRBD2 (5 bases). Trimming stripped 11 bases from V and 11 bases from J, with 30 bases between. CDR3 length: 15 amino acids. The germline V gene has CDR1 MDHEN and CDR2 SYDVKM. Here the CDR3 DNA reads TGTGCCGCCCGAGGGCGGACTCGCTCCTACAATGAGCAGTACTTC. This sequence encodes CAARGRTRSYNEQYF.